The present T cell receptor beta chain was sequenced within a study of blood T cell repertoires in COVID-19. Germline V lookup: CDR1 SGHTA, CDR2 FQGNSA. V lost 2 bases and J lost 3, with 11 bases in between. The CDR3 spans 15 residues. Profiling relied on immunoSEQ multiplex PCR, and the TCRdb table lists in-frame clones only, not all of them. The top ten hold 6% to 7.5% of the sample, which has about 77,000 clones, around 88% seen once. What was sequenced was peripheral blood. The chain employs TRBV7-2 and TRBJ1-5; tentative D call: TRBD1 (5 bases). The origin of this receptor is a woman aged 80 or older with acute or convalescent COVID-19. The CDR3 nucleotides are TGTGCCAGCAGCTTACAGGGAAGGAACAATCAGCCCCAGCATTTT. It encodes CASSLQGRNNQPQHF.